This T cell receptor (beta chain) originates from a study of beta chain features in type 1 diabetes. The isolated RNA, all of it, was reverse transcribed, so expressed TCRB transcripts were what got sequenced. Assay used: immunoSEQ multiplex PCR; TCRdb lists only in-frame clones, some missing. The data show about 470,000 clones, with approximately 30% seen just once and 0.065% held by the top ten. Germline V gene lookup returns CDR1 GTSNPN and CDR2 SVGIG (reference sequence). The CDR3 length is 13 residues. The V end lost 1 base, the J end lost 7 bases, and 13 bases lay between the germline ends. The origin of this receptor is a man aged 18 to 35 in good health. Sample: naive CD4+ T cells from blood. The chain is built from TRBV30 and TRBJ1-2; no clear D. The CDR3 coding sequence is TGTGCCTGGAGTGCGGGGTTGTGGGCTGGCTACACCTTC. This translates into CAWSAGLWAGYTF.